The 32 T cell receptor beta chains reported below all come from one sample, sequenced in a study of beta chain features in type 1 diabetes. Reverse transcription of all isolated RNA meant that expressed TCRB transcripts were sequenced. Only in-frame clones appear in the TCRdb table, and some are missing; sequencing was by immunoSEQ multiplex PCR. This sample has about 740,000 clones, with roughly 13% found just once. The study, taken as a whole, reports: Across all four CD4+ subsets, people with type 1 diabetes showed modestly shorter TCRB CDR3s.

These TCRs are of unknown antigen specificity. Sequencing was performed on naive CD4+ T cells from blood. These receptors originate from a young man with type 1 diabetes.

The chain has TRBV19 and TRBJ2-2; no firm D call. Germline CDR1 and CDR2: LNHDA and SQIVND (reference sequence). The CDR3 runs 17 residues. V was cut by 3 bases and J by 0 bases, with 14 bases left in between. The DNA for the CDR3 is TGTGCCAGTAGTATTTCCTCCGGACGGCCGAACACCGGGGAGCTGTTTTTT. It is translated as CASSISSGRPNTGELFF.

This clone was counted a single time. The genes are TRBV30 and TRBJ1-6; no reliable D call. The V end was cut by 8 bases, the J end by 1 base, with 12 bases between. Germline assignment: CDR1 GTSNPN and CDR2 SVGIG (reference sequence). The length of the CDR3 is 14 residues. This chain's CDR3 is CAGIGGSYNSPLHF. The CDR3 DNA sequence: TGTGCCGGAATAGGTGGTTCCTATAATTCACCCCTCCACTTT.

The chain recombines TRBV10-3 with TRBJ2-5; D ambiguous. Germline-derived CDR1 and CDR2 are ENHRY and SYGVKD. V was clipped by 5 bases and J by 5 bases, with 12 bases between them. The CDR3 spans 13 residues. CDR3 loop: CAISNTPGETQYF. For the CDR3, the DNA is TGTGCCATCAGTAACACGCCCGGGGAGACCCAGTACTTC.

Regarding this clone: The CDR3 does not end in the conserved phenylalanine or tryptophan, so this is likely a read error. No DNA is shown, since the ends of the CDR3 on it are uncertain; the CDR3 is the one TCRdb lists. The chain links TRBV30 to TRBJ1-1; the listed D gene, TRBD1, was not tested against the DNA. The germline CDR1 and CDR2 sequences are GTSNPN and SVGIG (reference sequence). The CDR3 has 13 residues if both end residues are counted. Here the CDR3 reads CAWSGGTVSVPML.

CDR3 in DNA: TGTGCCTGGGGCGTATTGAGCTCCTATAATTCACCCCTCCACTTT. This translates into CAWGVLSSYNSPLHF. The chain links TRBV30 to TRBJ1-6; D remains unclear. This CDR3 has 15 amino acids. CDR1 is GTSNPN, CDR2 SVGIG, per germline (reference sequence). The ends were cut back, 5 bases at V and 0 bases at J, with 11 bases in the middle.

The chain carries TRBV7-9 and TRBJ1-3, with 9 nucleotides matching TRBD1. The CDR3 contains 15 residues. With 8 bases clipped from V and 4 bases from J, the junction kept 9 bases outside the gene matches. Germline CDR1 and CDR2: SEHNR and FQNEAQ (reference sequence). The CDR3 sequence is CASVQQGAQGNTIYF. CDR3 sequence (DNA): TGTGCCAGCGTTCAACAGGGGGCCCAAGGAAACACCATATATTTT.

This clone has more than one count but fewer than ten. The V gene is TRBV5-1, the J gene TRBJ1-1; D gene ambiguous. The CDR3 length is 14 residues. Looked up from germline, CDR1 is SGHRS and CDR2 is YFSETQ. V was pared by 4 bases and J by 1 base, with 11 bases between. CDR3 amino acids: CASSPMTPNTEAFF. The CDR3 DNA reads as TGCGCCAGCAGCCCCATGACACCGAACACTGAAGCTTTCTTT. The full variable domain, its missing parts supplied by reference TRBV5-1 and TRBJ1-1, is KAGVTQTPRYLIKTRGQQVTLSCSPISGHRSVSWYQQTPGQGLQFLFEYFSETQRNKGNFPGRFSGRQFSNSRSEMNVSTLELGDSALYLCASSPMTPNTEAFFGQGTRLTVV.

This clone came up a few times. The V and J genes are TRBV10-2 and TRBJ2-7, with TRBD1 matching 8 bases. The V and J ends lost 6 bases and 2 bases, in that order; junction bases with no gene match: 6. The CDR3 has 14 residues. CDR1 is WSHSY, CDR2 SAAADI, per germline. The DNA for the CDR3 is TGCGCCAGCAGGTCCGGGACAGGCACCTACGAGCAGTACTTC. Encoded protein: CASRSGTGTYEQYF.

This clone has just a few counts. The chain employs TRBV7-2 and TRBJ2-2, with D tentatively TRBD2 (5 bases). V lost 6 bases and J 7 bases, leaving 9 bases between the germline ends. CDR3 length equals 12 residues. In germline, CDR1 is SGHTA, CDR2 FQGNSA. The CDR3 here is CASSTRLGELFF. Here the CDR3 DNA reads TGTGCCAGCAGTACTAGACTCGGGGAGCTGTTTTTT.

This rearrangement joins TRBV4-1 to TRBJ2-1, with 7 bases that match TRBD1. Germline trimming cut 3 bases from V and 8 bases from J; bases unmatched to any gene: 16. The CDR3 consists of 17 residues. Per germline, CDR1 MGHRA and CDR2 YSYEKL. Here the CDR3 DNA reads TGCGCCAGCAGCCACGCCGCGACAGGGATGATGGGTTATGAGCAGTTCTTC. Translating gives CASSHAATGMMGYEQFF.

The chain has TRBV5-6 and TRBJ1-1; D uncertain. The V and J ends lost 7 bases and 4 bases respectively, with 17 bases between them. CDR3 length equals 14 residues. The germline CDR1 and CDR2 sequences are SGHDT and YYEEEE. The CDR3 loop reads CASSPSAKGTEAFF. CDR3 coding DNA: TGTGCCAGCTCTCCTTCTGCTAAGGGCACTGAAGCTTTCTTT.

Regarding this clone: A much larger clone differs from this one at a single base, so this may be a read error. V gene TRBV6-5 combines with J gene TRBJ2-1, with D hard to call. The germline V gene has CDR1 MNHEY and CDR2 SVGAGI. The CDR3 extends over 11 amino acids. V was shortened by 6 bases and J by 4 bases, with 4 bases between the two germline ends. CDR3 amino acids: CASSPYNEQFF. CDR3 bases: TGTGCCAGCAGCCCATACAATGAGCAGTTCTTC.

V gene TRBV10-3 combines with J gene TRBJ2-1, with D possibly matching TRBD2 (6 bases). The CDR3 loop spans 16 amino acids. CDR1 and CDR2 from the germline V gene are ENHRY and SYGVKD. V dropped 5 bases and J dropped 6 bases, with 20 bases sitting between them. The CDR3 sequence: CAISPQTSTGGNEQFF. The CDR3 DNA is TGTGCCATCAGTCCACAGACTAGTACAGGAGGCAATGAGCAGTTCTTC.

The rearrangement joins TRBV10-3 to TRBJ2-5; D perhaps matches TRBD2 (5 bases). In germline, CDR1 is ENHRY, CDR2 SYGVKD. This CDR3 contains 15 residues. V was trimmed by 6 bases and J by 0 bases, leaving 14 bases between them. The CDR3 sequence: CAISRGSAYQETQYF. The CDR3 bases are TGTGCCATCAGCCGGGGTTCGGCCTACCAAGAGACCCAGTACTTC.

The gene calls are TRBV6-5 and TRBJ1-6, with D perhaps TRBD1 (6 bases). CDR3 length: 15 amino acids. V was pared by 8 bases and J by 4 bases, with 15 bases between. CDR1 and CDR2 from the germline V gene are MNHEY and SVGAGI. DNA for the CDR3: TGTGCCAGCCTCAACAGGGAGGGTTATAATTCACCCCTCCACTTT. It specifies CASLNREGYNSPLHF.

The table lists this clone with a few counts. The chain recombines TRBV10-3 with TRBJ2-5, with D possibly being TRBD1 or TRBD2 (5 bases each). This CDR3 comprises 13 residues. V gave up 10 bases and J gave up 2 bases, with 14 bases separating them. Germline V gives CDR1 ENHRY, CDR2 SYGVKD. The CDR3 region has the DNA TGTGCCACCCTCCGGGACCCTCAAGAGACCCAGTACTTC. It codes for CATLRDPQETQYF.

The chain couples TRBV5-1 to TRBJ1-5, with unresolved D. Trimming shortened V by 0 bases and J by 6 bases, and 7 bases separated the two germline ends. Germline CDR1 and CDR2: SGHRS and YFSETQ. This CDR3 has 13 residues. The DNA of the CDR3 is TGCGCCAGCAGCTTGGGGGAGGGTCAGCCCCAGCATTTT. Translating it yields CASSLGEGQPQHF. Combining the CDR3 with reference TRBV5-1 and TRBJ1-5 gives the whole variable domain KAGVTQTPRYLIKTRGQQVTLSCSPISGHRSVSWYQQTPGQGLQFLFEYFSETQRNKGNFPGRFSGRQFSNSRSEMNVSTLELGDSALYLCASSLGEGQPQHFGDGTRLSIL.

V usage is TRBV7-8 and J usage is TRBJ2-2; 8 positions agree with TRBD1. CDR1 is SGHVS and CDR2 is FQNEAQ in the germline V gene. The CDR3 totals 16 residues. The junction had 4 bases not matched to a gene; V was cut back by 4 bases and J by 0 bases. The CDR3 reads CASSSGTGANTGELFF. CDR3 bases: TGTGCCAGCAGCTCCGGGACAGGAGCGAACACCGGGGAGCTGTTTTTT.

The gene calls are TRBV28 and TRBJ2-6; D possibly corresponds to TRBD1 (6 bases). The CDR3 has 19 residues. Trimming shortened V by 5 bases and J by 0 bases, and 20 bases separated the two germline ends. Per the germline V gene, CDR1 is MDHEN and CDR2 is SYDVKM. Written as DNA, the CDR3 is TGTGCCAGCAGTCCACCCATGACAGGCCTCGGCTCTGGGGCCAACGTCCTGACTTTC. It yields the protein CASSPPMTGLGSGANVLTF.

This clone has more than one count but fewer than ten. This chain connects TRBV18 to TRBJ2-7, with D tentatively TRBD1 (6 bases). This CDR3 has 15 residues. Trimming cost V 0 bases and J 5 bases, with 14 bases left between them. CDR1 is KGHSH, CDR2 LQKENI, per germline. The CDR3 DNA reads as TGTGCCAGCTCACCACCTGAGGGGGTGCAAAACGAGCAGTACTTC. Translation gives CASSPPEGVQNEQYF.

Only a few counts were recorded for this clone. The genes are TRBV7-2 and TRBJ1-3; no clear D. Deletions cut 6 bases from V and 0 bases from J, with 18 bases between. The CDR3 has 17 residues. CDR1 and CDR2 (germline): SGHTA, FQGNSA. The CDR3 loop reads CASSREGGSLSGNTIYF. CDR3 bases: TGTGCCAGCAGTCGAGAGGGCGGCAGTCTCTCTGGAAACACCATATATTTT. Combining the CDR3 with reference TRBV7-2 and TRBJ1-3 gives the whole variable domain GAGVSQSPSNKVTEKGKDVELRCDPISGHTALYWYRQSLGQGLEFLIYFQGNSAPDKSGLPSDRFSAERTGGSVSTLTIQRTQQEDSAVYLCASSREGGSLSGNTIYFGEGSWLTVV.

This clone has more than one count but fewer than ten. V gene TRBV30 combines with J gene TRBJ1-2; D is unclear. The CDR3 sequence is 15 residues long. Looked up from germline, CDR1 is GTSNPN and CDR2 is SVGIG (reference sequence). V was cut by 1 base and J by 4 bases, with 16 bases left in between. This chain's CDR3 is CAWSEIPLGGYGYTF. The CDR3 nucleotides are TGTGCCTGGAGTGAGATTCCCCTTGGAGGCTATGGCTACACCTTC.

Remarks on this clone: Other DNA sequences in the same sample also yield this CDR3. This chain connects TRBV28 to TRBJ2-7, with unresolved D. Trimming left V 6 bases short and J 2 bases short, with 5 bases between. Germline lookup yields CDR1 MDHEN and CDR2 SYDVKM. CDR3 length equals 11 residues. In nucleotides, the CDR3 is TGTGCCAGCAGCAGCCCCTACGAGCAGTACTTC. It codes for CASSSPYEQYF.

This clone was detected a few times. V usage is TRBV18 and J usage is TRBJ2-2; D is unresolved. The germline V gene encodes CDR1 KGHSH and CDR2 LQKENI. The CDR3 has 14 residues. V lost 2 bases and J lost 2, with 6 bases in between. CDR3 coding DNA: TGTGCCAGCTCACCAGCCCTAAACACCGGGGAGCTGTTTTTT. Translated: CASSPALNTGELFF.

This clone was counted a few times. For the CDR3, the DNA is TGTGCCAGCAGCCAAGCGGGACAGGGTAGGACTGAAGCTTTCTTT. Amino acid sequence: CASSQAGQGRTEAFF. The chain uses TRBV14 and TRBJ1-1; TRBD1 aligns across 9 bases. V dropped 1 base and J dropped 5; count of bases not matched to a gene: 5. The CDR3 extends over 15 amino acids. The germline CDR1 and CDR2 sequences are SGHDN and FVKESK.

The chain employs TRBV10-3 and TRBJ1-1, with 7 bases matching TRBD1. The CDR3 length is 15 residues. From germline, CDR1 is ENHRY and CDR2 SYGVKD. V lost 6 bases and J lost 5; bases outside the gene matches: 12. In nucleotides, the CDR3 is TGTGCCATCAGAGATACGACAGGGTCGGGAACTGAAGCTTTCTTT. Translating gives CAIRDTTGSGTEAFF.

CDR3 protein: CASSSGDRTDTQYF. The CDR3 nucleotides are TGTGCCAGCAGCTCGGGGGACAGGACAGATACGCAGTATTTT. The chain employs TRBV7-9 and TRBJ2-3; TRBD1 agrees at 8 bases. The CDR3 runs to 14 residues. The V gene's germline CDR1 is SEHNR and CDR2 FQNEAQ (reference sequence). V shed 4 bases, J shed 3 bases, and the junction held 3 bases outside the gene matches.

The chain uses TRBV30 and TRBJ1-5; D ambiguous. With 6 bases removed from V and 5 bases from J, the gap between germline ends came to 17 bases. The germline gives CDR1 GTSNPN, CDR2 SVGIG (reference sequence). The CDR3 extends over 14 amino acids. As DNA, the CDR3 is TGTGCCTGTAACTCCCTGACCACAGATCAGCCCCAGCATTTT. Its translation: CACNSLTTDQPQHF. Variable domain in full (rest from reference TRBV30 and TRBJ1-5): SQTIHQWPATLVQPVGSPLSLECTVEGTSNPNLYWYRQAAGRGLQLLFYSVGIGQISSEVPQNLSASRPQDRQFILSSKKLLLSDSGFYLCACNSLTTDQPQHFGDGTRLSIL.

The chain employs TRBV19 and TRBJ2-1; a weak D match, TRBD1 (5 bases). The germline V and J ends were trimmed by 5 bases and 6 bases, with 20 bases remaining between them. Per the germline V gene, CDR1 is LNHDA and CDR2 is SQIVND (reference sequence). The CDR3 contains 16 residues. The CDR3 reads CASSPQARAPFNEQFF. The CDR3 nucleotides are TGTGCCAGTAGTCCTCAGGCCAGGGCCCCCTTCAATGAGCAGTTCTTC.

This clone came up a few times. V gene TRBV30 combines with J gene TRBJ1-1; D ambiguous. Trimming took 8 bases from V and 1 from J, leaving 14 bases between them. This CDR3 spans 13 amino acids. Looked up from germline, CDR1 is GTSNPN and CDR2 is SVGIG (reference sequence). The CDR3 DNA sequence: TGTGCCGGCGCACAATCAGCGAACACTGAAGCTTTCTTT. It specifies CAGAQSANTEAFF.

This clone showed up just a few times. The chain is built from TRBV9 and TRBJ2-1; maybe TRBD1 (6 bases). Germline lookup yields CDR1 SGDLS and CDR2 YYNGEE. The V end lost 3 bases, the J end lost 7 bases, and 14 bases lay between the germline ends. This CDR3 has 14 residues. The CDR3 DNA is TGTGCCAGCAGCGCAATACAGGGCTGGAATGAGCAGTTCTTC. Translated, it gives CASSAIQGWNEQFF.

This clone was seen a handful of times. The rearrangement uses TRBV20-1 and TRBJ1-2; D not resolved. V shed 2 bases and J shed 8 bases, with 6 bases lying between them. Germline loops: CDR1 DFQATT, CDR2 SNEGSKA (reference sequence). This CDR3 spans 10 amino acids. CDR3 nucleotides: TGCAGTGCTAGACGGGCCGGCTACACCTTC. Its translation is CSARRAGYTF.